One sample yielded the 21 T cell receptor beta chains listed below, sequenced in a study of cytomegalovirus exposure and HLA in healthy donors. The repertoire was sequenced with immunoSEQ multiplex PCR; TCRdb's copy has only in-frame clones and lacks some. The sample holds about 110,000 clones, approximately 96% seen once. What was sequenced was PBMCs. The source of these receptors is a woman aged 18-29 years in good health and CMV-seronegative.

This clone was observed a handful of times. This chain connects TRBV5-5 to TRBJ2-7, with a tentative D call TRBD2 (6 bases). The CDR3 covers 14 residues. Germline V CDR1 and CDR2: SGHKS, YYEKEE (reference sequence). The ends were cut back, 4 bases at V and 4 bases at J, with 15 bases in the middle. The DNA of the CDR3 is TGTGCCAGCAGCCTAGCGCCCTTGCAGTACGAGCAGTACTTC. Its protein product is CASSLAPLQYEQYF.

The chain carries TRBV7-9 and TRBJ2-7; 12 bases match TRBD2. V lost 5 bases, J lost 4 bases, and 15 bases stayed unmatched. Germline V gene lookup returns CDR1 SEHNR and CDR2 FQNEAQ (reference sequence). The CDR3 extends over 18 amino acids. CDR3 protein: CASSAASSGGALVYEQYF. The CDR3 DNA reads TGTGCCAGCAGCGCTGCGTCTAGCGGGGGGGCGCTTGTTTACGAGCAGTACTTC.

The V gene is TRBV9, the J gene TRBJ1-2, with TRBD1 as a possible D gene (6 bases). The CDR3 is 13 amino acids. V lost 1 base and J 5 bases, leaving 9 bases between the germline ends. Germline assignment: CDR1 SGDLS and CDR2 YYNGEE. The CDR3, as DNA: TGTGCCAGCAGCGTAACAGGGTTGTATGGCTACACCTTC. Encoded protein: CASSVTGLYGYTF.

The J gene is TRBJ1-1, the V gene TRBV5-1; a weak D match, TRBD1 (5 bases). The germline V gene has CDR1 SGHRS and CDR2 YFSETQ. The CDR3 has 15 residues. V lost 2 bases to trimming and J lost 0 bases, with 11 bases between them. The CDR3: CASSFQGGVNTEAFF. The CDR3 DNA is TGCGCCAGCAGCTTTCAGGGCGGGGTGAACACTGAAGCTTTCTTT.

This rearrangement joins TRBV29-1 to TRBJ1-1; D is unclear. From germline, CDR1 is SQVTM and CDR2 ANQGSEA. Trimming shortened V by 6 bases and J by 0 bases, and 11 bases separated the two germline ends. The CDR3 has 13 amino acids. CDR3 amino acids: CSVVQTMNTEAFF. The DNA of the CDR3 is TGCAGCGTAGTACAGACCATGAACACTGAAGCTTTCTTT. The entire variable domain, with the rest obtained from reference TRBV29-1 and TRBJ1-1, is as follows: SAVISQKPSRDICQRGTSLTIQCQVDSQVTMMFWYRQQPGQSLTLIATANQGSEATYESGFVIDKFPISRPNLTFSTLTVSNMSPEDSSIYLCSVVQTMNTEAFFGQGTRLTVV.

V usage is TRBV2 and J usage is TRBJ1-6, with 7 bases fitting TRBD1. The CDR3 is 14 amino acids. The germline V gene has CDR1 SNHLY and CDR2 FYNNEI. V shed 5 bases, J shed 8 bases, and the junction held 6 bases outside the gene matches. CDR3 amino acids: CASSKRQGDSPLHF. The CDR3 DNA reads TGTGCCAGCAGTAAGAGACAGGGTGATTCACCCCTCCACTTT. The complete variable domain, with remaining parts taken from reference TRBV2 and TRBJ1-6, reads EPEVTQTPSHQVTQMGQEVILRCVPISNHLYFYWYRQILGQKVEFLVSFYNNEISEKSEIFDDQFSVERPDGSNFTLKIRSTKLEDSAMYFCASSKRQGDSPLHFGNGTRLTVT.

The V gene is TRBV7-9, the J gene TRBJ2-1; TRBD1 matches 7 bases. Germline CDR1 reads SEHNR; CDR2 reads FQNEAQ (reference sequence). CDR3 size: 13 residues. J was trimmed by 6 bases and V by 7 bases; bases with no gene match: 6. CDR3 DNA: TGTGCCAGCAACAGGGGACAGATCAATGAGCAGTTCTTC. This translates into CASNRGQINEQFF.

This clone occurred once. The gene calls are TRBV11-2 and TRBJ1-1; perhaps TRBD1 as D (5 bases). Germline values: CDR1 SGHAT, CDR2 FQNNGV. V gave up 1 base and J gave up 1 base, with 19 bases separating them. The CDR3 is 18 residues long. The CDR3 loop reads CASSLAGTGKNWNTEAFF. In nucleotides, the CDR3 is TGTGCCAGCAGCTTAGCAGGGACTGGGAAAAATTGGAACACTGAAGCTTTCTTT.

A word on this clone: Other DNA sequences in the same sample also yield this CDR3. This rearrangement joins TRBV5-6 to TRBJ2-2; 9 bases match TRBD1. Germline loops: CDR1 SGHDT, CDR2 YYEEEE. The J segment lost 8 bases and the V segment lost 2 bases, leaving 7 bases of the junction unmatched. The CDR3 spans 15 residues. The CDR3 DNA follows: TGTGCCAGCAGCTTCCGGGACAGGGCGACAGGGGAGCTGTTTTTT. This gives the protein CASSFRDRATGELFF.

The chain is built from TRBV6-5 and TRBJ1-1, with D unclear. V was pared by 0 bases and J by 4 bases, with 9 bases between. Germline CDR1 reads MNHEY; CDR2 reads SVGAGI. CDR3 length: 14 amino acids. The CDR3 DNA sequence: TGTGCCAGCAGTTACTCGATTGCCGGCACTGAAGCTTTCTTT. The encoded protein is CASSYSIAGTEAFF.

This rearrangement joins TRBV19 to TRBJ1-5, with 7 bases lining up with TRBD1. J was trimmed by 11 bases and V by 4 bases; bases with no gene match: 8. The CDR3 totals 13 residues. The germline gives CDR1 LNHDA, CDR2 SQIVND (reference sequence). CDR3 sequence (DNA): TGTGCCAGTAGTACCGAAACCGACAGGGCCCAGCATTTT. This encodes CASSTETDRAQHF.

The rearrangement links TRBV7-6 to TRBJ2-7; D gene uncertain. From germline, CDR1 is SGHVS and CDR2 FNYEAQ. The CDR3 spans 14 residues. The germline V and J ends were trimmed by 6 bases and 3 bases, with 15 bases remaining between them. In DNA form, the CDR3 reads TGTGCCAGCAGTTTGGGCCAGATCTACTACGAGCAGTACTTC. Translated: CASSLGQIYYEQYF.

This sequence joins TRBV19 and TRBJ1-2, with D possibly matching TRBD1 (5 bases). Germline loops: CDR1 LNHDA, CDR2 SQIVND (reference sequence). The CDR3 consists of 14 residues. V lost 0 bases and J lost 3, with 8 bases in between. CDR3 region: CASSIDGAHYGYTF. The CDR3 DNA reads TGTGCCAGTAGTATAGATGGGGCTCACTATGGCTACACCTTC.

This clone was observed a handful of times. The chain recombines TRBV12-5 with TRBJ2-3; TRBD2 aligns across 7 bases. The CDR3 sequence is 19 residues long. Germline CDR1 and CDR2: LGHNT and FRNRAP. Trimming at V came to 1 base and at J to 4 bases, leaving 17 bases not matched to a gene. The CDR3 loop is CASGLDSRGVFVTPDTQYF. In DNA, the CDR3 is TGTGCTAGTGGTTTGGACTCACGGGGGGTCTTTGTTACCCCAGATACGCAGTATTTT.

The chain employs TRBV29-1 and TRBJ2-1; TRBD2 is a possible D gene (6 bases). Trimming pared 7 bases from V and 8 bases from J, leaving 15 bases between. From germline, CDR1 is SQVTM and CDR2 ANQGSEA. The CDR3 spans 12 residues. The CDR3 spells CSGEALLDEQFF. The CDR3 DNA follows: TGCAGCGGGGAGGCCCTTCTCGATGAGCAGTTCTTC.

The genes are TRBV18 and TRBJ1-3; a weak D match, TRBD1 (6 bases). This CDR3 is 18 amino acids long. The V gene's germline CDR1 is KGHSH and CDR2 LQKENI. Trimming removed 0 bases at V and 0 bases at J, with 15 bases between. The DNA for the CDR3 is TGTGCCAGCTCACCACCTGGGCCAGGGGCAGGCTCTGGAAACACCATATATTTT. This encodes CASSPPGPGAGSGNTIYF.

The rearrangement joins TRBV7-3 to TRBJ2-3, with 8 bases aligning to TRBD2. Per germline, CDR1 SGHTA and CDR2 FQGTGA. The V gene end was trimmed by 2 bases and the J gene end by 4 bases; junction bases not matched to a gene: 11. This CDR3 is 17 amino acids long. The CDR3 loop is CASSLLAGQPYSDTQYF. DNA of the CDR3: TGTGCCAGCAGCTTACTAGCGGGCCAACCTTACTCAGATACGCAGTATTTT. Based on the CDR3 plus reference TRBV7-3 and TRBJ2-3, the full variable domain is GAGVSQTPSNKVTEKGKYVELRCDPISGHTALYWYRQSLGQGPEFLIYFQGTGAADDSGLPNDRFFAVRPEGSVSTLKIQRTERGDSAVYLCASSLLAGQPYSDTQYFGPGTRLTVL.

The chain uses TRBV5-1 and TRBJ2-1; 9 bases line up with TRBD1. Germline CDR1 reads SGHRS; CDR2 reads YFSETQ. The CDR3 consists of 15 residues. V shed 5 bases, J shed 4 bases, and the junction held 7 bases outside the gene matches. CDR3 bases: TGCGCCAGCAGTCTCCCCGGGACAGGGTACAATGAGCAGTTCTTC. Amino acids: CASSLPGTGYNEQFF.

CDR3 sequence (DNA): TGCAGCGTTCTGGACAGCTTGAACACTGAAGCTTTCTTT. Protein sequence: CSVLDSLNTEAFF. J is TRBJ1-1 and V is TRBV29-1, with D perhaps TRBD1 (6 bases). Trimming left V 5 bases short and J 0 bases short, with 10 bases between. The germline gives CDR1 SQVTM, CDR2 ANQGSEA. This CDR3 comprises 13 residues.

The V gene is TRBV6-5, the J gene TRBJ1-2; D is unresolved. Germline CDR1 and CDR2: MNHEY and SVGAGI. V was trimmed by 6 bases and J by 1 base, leaving 12 bases between them. CDR3 length: 14 residues. CDR3 region: CASRGGGLNYGYTF. CDR3 in DNA: TGTGCCAGCAGGGGAGGCGGACTTAACTATGGCTACACCTTC.

This chain uses TRBV7-9 with TRBJ2-5; D may be TRBD1 (6 bases). Germline V gives CDR1 SEHNR, CDR2 FQNEAQ (reference sequence). V was shortened by 4 bases and J by 1 base, with 10 bases between the two germline ends. The CDR3 is made up of 14 amino acids. In DNA, the CDR3 is TGTGCCAGCAGCTCACACAGGGCCCAAGAGACCCAGTACTTC. It yields the protein CASSSHRAQETQYF.